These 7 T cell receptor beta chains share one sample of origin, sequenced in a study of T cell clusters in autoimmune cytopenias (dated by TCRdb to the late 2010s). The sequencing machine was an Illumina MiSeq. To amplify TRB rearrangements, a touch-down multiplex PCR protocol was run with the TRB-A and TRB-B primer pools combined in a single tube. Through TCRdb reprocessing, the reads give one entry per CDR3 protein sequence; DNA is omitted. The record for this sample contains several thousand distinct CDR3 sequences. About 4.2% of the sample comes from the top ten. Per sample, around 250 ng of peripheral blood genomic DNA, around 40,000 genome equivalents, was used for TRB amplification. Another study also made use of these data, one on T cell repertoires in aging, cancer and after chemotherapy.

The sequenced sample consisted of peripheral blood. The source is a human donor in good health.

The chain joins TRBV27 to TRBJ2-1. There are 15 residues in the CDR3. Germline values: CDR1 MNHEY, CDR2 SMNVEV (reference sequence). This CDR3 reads CASSLAGEPYNEQFF.

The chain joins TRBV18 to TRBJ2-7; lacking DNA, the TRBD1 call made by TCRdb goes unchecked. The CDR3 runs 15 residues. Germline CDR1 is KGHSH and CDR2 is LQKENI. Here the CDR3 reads CASSAGTGASYEQYF.

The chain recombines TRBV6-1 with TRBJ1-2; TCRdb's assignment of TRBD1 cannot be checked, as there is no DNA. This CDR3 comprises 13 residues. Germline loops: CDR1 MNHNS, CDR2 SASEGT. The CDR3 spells CASSPLGSYGYTF.

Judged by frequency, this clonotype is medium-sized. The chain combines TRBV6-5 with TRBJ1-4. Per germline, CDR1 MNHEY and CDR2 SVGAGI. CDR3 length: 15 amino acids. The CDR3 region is CASSYGGGLDEKLFF.

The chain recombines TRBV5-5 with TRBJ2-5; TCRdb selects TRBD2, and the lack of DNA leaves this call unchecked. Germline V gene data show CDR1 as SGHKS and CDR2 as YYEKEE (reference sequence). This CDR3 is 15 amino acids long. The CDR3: CASSLGPTSEETQYF.

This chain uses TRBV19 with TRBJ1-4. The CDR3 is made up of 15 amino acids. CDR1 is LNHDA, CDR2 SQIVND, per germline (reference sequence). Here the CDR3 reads CASKNAAGRYKKLFF.

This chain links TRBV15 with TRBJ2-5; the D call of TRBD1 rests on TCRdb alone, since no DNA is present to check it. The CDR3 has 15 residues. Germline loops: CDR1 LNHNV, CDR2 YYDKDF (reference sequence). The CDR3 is CATSRDRAGRETQYF.